This T cell receptor beta chain is drawn from a study of cytomegalovirus exposure and HLA in healthy donors. The germline gives CDR1 SGHRS, CDR2 YFSETQ. V gave up 1 base and J gave up 8 bases; unmatched junction bases: 11. This CDR3 is 18 amino acids long. Comments on this clone: What it recognizes is unknown.

General study points: Under in vitro conditions, three CMV-associated chains were confirmed as specific for CMV antigens. When a later analysis compared HLA-associated TCR beta chains with equally common others, the HLA-associated chains turned out to be more clonally expanded and to have lower generation probabilities. Some V segments could not be told apart, so they were left out, TRBV6-2 and TRBV6-3 among them. Certain sequence variants were highly shared and formed a cluster, and this cluster was likely a sequencing artifact.

The PCR ran on 60 Vbeta and 13 Jbeta primers. Here immunoSEQ multiplex PCR was the method, and the copy in TCRdb shows in-frame clones only, minus some. This table has roughly 100,000 clones, about three quarters appearing once. The genes are TRBV5-1 and TRBJ2-1; 14 positions match TRBD2. The origin of this receptor is a man aged 55 to 70 in good health and CMV-seropositive. The sequencing input was PBMCs. The CDR3 DNA reads TGCGCCAGCAGCTTGAGACTAGCGGGGGGGCAAGGAGTATATGAGCAGTTCTTC. Translation: CASSLRLAGGQGVYEQFF.